This T cell receptor beta chain was obtained from a study of cytomegalovirus exposure and HLA in healthy donors (dated by TCRdb to 2015 to 2018). Turning to the overall study: The 500 to 800 repertoires of the first cohort and the roughly 120 validation repertoires were produced on the same platform, according to a later analysis. The study was designed to test whether signatures of past pathogen exposure could be identified by cataloging public T cell receptors. Along with the roughly 700-subject first cohort, a separate validation cohort of over 90 different subjects was used. To predict cytomegalovirus infection status, the study combined high-throughput TCR immunosequencing, statistical association of individual TCRs with disease status, and machine learning.

Results the study describes overall, beyond this receptor: Three of the identified cytomegalovirus-associated TCR beta chains were confirmed in vitro to be specific for cytomegalovirus antigens. A later analysis had no HLA typing for the validation cohort, so co-occurrence there was scored across all 130 or so repertoires. While some public TCRs were present in many individuals, most TCR sequences turned up only very rarely across donors. In a later analysis, TCRs clustered in the first cohort were found to also tend to co-occur in the approximately 110 validation repertoires, with 90% to 95% of cluster scores above 0. The study gave a list of about 150 TCR beta chains associated with cytomegalovirus. Cytomegalovirus status was reported to be diagnosed by the classifier with high specificity and sensitivity in both the original and validation cohorts. The authors suggested that the approach could potentially be generalized to other disease states and immunological phenotypes.

The CDR3, cysteine through phenylalanine, is 14 amino acids long. Of the read, only the CDR3 DNA is kept; its 42 bases are in frame from base 1. Germline trimming amounts to 5 bases on V and 5 bases on J, with 6 as the count of junction bases outside the gene matches. Looking up the germline V gene yields CDR1 MRHNA and CDR2 SNTAGT. The library was generated by the immunoSEQ multiplex PCR assay. For the original study's pipeline: To diagnose cytomegalovirus status from the catalog of TCR beta chain sequences, a statistical classification framework was built. TCRdb carries this immuneACCESS record with in-frame sequences only. Its versions omit some clonotypes, under half of them owing to an unresolved V gene in the studies checked, with the rest unexplained. V, J and clone size are those of that table, while D and trimming were read from the DNA. For this sample the table gives about 140,000 clones, of which around four fifths were detected only once. Of the sample, over 1.1% is held by the ten largest clones.

This clone was counted only a few times. This receptor's antigen is unknown. No quality values exist for individual bases; no much larger clone is one base distant. Donors formed part of the validation cohort, which comprised fewer than 150 subjects and was distinct from the first cohort of 550 to 850 subjects. The TCR was taken from a woman aged 30 to 39 in good health and CMV-seronegative. The receptor chain draws on TRBV6-4 and TRBJ2-3; 8 bases in between match TRBD2. What was sequenced was PBMCs. The DNA sequence is TGTGCCAGCAGTTATCGGGGGGGGCAAGATACGCAGTATTTT. Protein translation: CASSYRGGQDTQYF.